Presented here are 8 T cell receptor beta chains from one specimen sequenced in a study of technical replicates of blood from a handful of donors (dated by TCRdb to the late 2010s). Receptors were amplified or captured by the immunoSEQ multiplex PCR assay. Held by TCRdb, this immuneACCESS table contains in-frame sequences only and omits some clones. Under half of the omission traces to an unresolved V gene where checked; the cause of the rest is unknown. In this sample the table shows over 50,000 clones, 94% of which occur a single time. The top ten hold over 0.2% of the sample. Sequencing used T cells isolated from PBMCs. The receptor set was obtained from a human donor in good health.

This sequence joins TRBV11-3 and TRBJ2-7; D call uncertain. Per germline, CDR1 SGHNT and CDR2 YENEEA. V lost 2 bases to trimming and J lost 3 bases, with 11 bases between them. The CDR3 covers 14 residues. The CDR3 region is CASSLTQVVYEQYF. The CDR3 DNA reads as TGTGCCAGCAGCTTAACGCAGGTAGTCTACGAGCAGTACTTC.

V gene TRBV7-8 combines with J gene TRBJ1-2, with 7 bases lining up with TRBD1. The germline V gene has CDR1 SGHVS and CDR2 FQNEAQ. The CDR3 runs 20 residues. The J segment lost 2 bases and the V segment lost 1 base, leaving 19 bases of the junction unmatched. CDR3 in DNA: TGTGCCAGCAGCTTAGGGCAATTCGGGACAGTGGATCGGTCCAACTATGGCTACACCTTC. This sequence encodes CASSLGQFGTVDRSNYGYTF. The full variable domain, rest sourced from reference TRBV7-8 and TRBJ1-2, is GAGVSQSPRYKVAKRGQDVALRCDPISGHVSLFWYQQALGQGPEFLTYFQNEAQLDKSGLPSDRFFAERPEGSVSTLKIQRTQQEDSAVYLCASSLGQFGTVDRSNYGYTFGSGTRLTVV.

The chain uses TRBV6-5 and TRBJ2-5; D is possibly TRBD2 (5 bases). The V gene's germline CDR1 is MNHEY and CDR2 SVGAGI. The CDR3 consists of 16 residues. V was shortened by 2 bases and J by 5 bases, with 18 bases between the two germline ends. The CDR3 spells CASSYEVEGYGETQYF. DNA of the CDR3: TGTGCCAGCAGTTACGAAGTAGAGGGATACGGGGAGACCCAGTACTTC.

The V and J genes are TRBV12-5 and TRBJ1-5; 9 bases match TRBD1. J was trimmed by 4 bases and V by 6 bases; bases with no gene match: 4. Germline V gene data show CDR1 as LGHNT and CDR2 as FRNRAP. The CDR3 extends over 14 amino acids. CDR3 in amino acids: CASGTGQGNQPQHF. In DNA form, the CDR3 reads TGTGCTAGTGGGACCGGACAGGGGAATCAGCCCCAGCATTTT. Full variable domain (missing parts from reference TRBV12-5 and TRBJ1-5): DARVTQTPRHKVTEMGQEVTMRCQPILGHNTVFWYRQTMMQGLELLAYFRNRAPLDDSGMPKDRFSAEMPDATLATLKIQPSEPRDSAVYFCASGTGQGNQPQHFGDGTRLSIL.

The chain links TRBV5-6 to TRBJ1-2, with 9 positions matching TRBD1. This CDR3 comprises 14 residues. With 4 bases clipped from V and 4 bases from J, the junction kept 5 bases outside the gene matches. CDR1 and CDR2 from the germline V gene are SGHDT and YYEEEE. CDR3 in DNA: TGTGCCAGCAGCCCACGGACAGGGGCCTATGGCTACACCTTC. Encoded protein: CASSPRTGAYGYTF.

The chain has TRBV11-3 and TRBJ1-2; D is ambiguous. V was trimmed by 2 bases and J by 3 bases, leaving 16 bases between them. The CDR3 has 16 amino acids. Germline V CDR1 and CDR2: SGHNT, YENEEA. The CDR3 bases are TGTGCCAGCAGCTTATTAATTAGCACACCGGACTATGGCTACACCTTC. It is translated as CASSLLISTPDYGYTF.

The chain employs TRBV7-2 and TRBJ1-2; TRBD1 matches at 8 bases. CDR1 and CDR2 from the germline V gene are SGHTA and FQGNSA. J gave up 5 bases and V 5 bases, and 7 bases lay outside the gene matches. The CDR3 runs 14 residues. As DNA, the CDR3 is TGTGCCAGCAGCCCTGGGACAGGTCCGTATGGCTACACCTTC. Translated, it gives CASSPGTGPYGYTF. Looking up the rest from reference TRBV7-2 and TRBJ1-2 gives the full variable domain: GAGVSQSPSNKVTEKGKDVELRCDPISGHTALYWYRQSLGQGLEFLIYFQGNSAPDKSGLPSDRFSAERTGGSVSTLTIQRTQQEDSAVYLCASSPGTGPYGYTFGSGTRLTVV.

The chain employs TRBV11-3 and TRBJ2-3; maybe TRBD2 (6 bases). V lost 1 base to trimming and J lost 0 bases, with 8 bases between them. Per germline, CDR1 SGHNT and CDR2 YENEEA. The CDR3 consists of 15 residues. The CDR3, as DNA: TGTGCCAGCAGCTTAGGTGGGACTAGCACAGATACGCAGTATTTT. Protein product: CASSLGGTSTDTQYF.